This T cell receptor beta chain originates from a study of technical replicates of blood from several donors. Data came from immunoSEQ multiplex PCR; TCRdb stores just in-frame clones and leaves some out. The table shows 95,000 to 100,000 clones, with over 90% occurring only once. Germline CDR1 is ENHRY and CDR2 is SYGVKD. The CDR3 sequence is 16 residues long. The J segment lost 2 bases and the V segment lost 6 bases, leaving 13 bases of the junction unmatched. This sequence joins TRBV10-3 and TRBJ2-7; 7 bases are shared with TRBD1. This clonotype was sampled from a human donor in good health. Input material: T cells isolated from PBMCs. The chain's CDR3 is CAISAPSGQRPYEQYF. CDR3 bases: TGTGCCATCAGCGCCCCATCGGGACAGCGTCCCTACGAGCAGTACTTC.